A selection of T cell receptor beta chains follows, all from one sample in a study of cytomegalovirus exposure and HLA in healthy donors. Sequencing was performed with immunoSEQ multiplex PCR; in TCRdb, only in-frame clones are kept and a portion is missing. The sample shows about 170,000 clones, 55% to 75% of them seen only once. The sequenced sample consisted of PBMCs. The receptors were gathered from a human donor in good health. Both conserved end residues are part of each CDR3. A D gene is named only where the DNA matches it firmly. Size is omitted from some rows. Given values are once, few, many or a class for expanded clones.

j_call v_call d_call clone_size cdr3_nt cdr3_aa
TRBJ1-1 TRBV6-5 TRBD1 NA TGTGCCAGCGGCCGACAGGGGCCGAACACTGAAGCTTTCTTT CASGRQGPNTEAFF
TRBJ1-5 TRBV6-5 NA NA TGTGCCTGCCGCGGAGGGACGGGCAATCAGCCCCAGCATTTT CACRGGTGNQPQHF
TRBJ1-1 TRBV18 NA NA TGTGCCAGCTCACCCGAGGGGGGCGCGGGGGGAGCTTTCTTT CASSPEGGAGGAFF
TRBJ1-5 TRBV19 TRBD1 NA TGTGCCAGTAGTATATCCGGGACAGGGGTCAATCAGCCCCAGCATTTT CASSISGTGVNQPQHF
TRBJ1-1 TRBV6-4 NA NA TGTGCCAGCAGTCGGAGTCGGGGCACTGAAGCTTTCTTT CASSRSRGTEAFF
TRBJ2-7 TRBV11-3 TRBD1 few TGTGCCAGCAGCTTAGATCGTGAGGTCTTACAGGGGGTCTACGAGCAGTACTTC CASSLDREVLQGVYEQYF
TRBJ2-1 TRBV9 TRBD1 few TGTGCCAGCAGCCCCCGTATCCCGGGACAGGGGTTAATGAAAAATGAGCAGTTCTTC CASSPRIPGQGLMKNEQFF
TRBJ2-1 TRBV10-3 TRBD2 NA TGTGCCATCAGACTAGCGGGGGGGCAGGATGAGCAGTTCTTC CAIRLAGGQDEQFF
TRBJ2-7 TRBV2 NA NA TGTGCCAGCAGCGACCAGGGATATAGGTACGAGCAGTACTTC CASSDQGYRYEQYF
TRBJ1-4 TRBV5-1 NA few TGCGCCAGCAGCCTCGACATATCAACTAATGAAAAACTGTTTTTT CASSLDISTNEKLFF
TRBJ1-2 TRBV6-5 TRBD1 NA TGTGCCAGCAGTTACTCGGGACAGCCCTATGGCTACACCTTC CASSYSGQPYGYTF
TRBJ2-1 TRBV11-2 TRBD1 few TGTGCCAGCAGCGCCATCCAGGGGGATGAGCAGTTCTTC CASSAIQGDEQFF
TRBJ2-7 TRBV27 TRBD2 NA TGTGCCAGCAGTTTGAGCGGGGGGTGGTCCTACGAGCAGTACTTC CASSLSGGWSYEQYF
TRBJ1-3 TRBV29-1 NA NA TGCAGCGTTGAAGATCCGGACAGCTCTGGAAACACCATATATTTT CSVEDPDSSGNTIYF
TRBJ2-2 TRBV7-7 NA NA TGTGCTAGCAGCTCTGGCTTCAGCGGGGAGCTGTTTTTT CASSSGFSGELFF
TRBJ1-3 TRBV13 NA NA TGTGCCAGCAGCTTACTTCAGGGTACTGGAAACACCATATATTTT CASSLLQGTGNTIYF
TRBJ2-7 TRBV6-1 TRBD1 NA TGTGCCAGTAAGCTTGGGACAGTTTCTTACGAGCAGTACTTC CASKLGTVSYEQYF
TRBJ1-1 TRBV7-2 NA once TGTGCCAGCAGCTTACCGCGAACTGAAGCTTTCTTT CASSLPRTEAFF
TRBJ1-2 TRBV19 NA few TGTGCCAGTAGTATAGCCAGGGTGGATGGCTACACCTTC CASSIARVDGYTF
TRBJ1-2 TRBV4-1 NA NA TGCGCCAGCAGTGTACAGATCGGGGACTATGGCTACACCTTC CASSVQIGDYGYTF
TRBJ1-1 TRBV4-1 NA NA TGCGCCAGCAGCCTGACGGAGGGCCGGAACACTGAAGCTTTCTTT CASSLTEGRNTEAFF
TRBJ1-4 TRBV5-1 TRBD1 NA TGCGTCAGCAGCTTGGACGGGACAGGAAATGAAAAACTGTTTTTT CVSSLDGTGNEKLFF
TRBJ2-2 TRBV7-7 NA NA TGTGCTAGCAGCTTAGAGCCCGGCGGAACCGGGGAGCTGTTTTTT CASSLEPGGTGELFF
TRBJ1-3 TRBV5-1 NA NA TGCGCCAGCAGCTTGGACCCATCAGGCTTCTCTGGAAACACCATATATTTT CASSLDPSGFSGNTIYF
TRBJ2-2 TRBV19 TRBD2 NA TGTGCCAGTACCTCTAGCGGGGGGACGAACACCGGGGAGCTGTTTTTT CASTSSGGTNTGELFF
TRBJ2-3 TRBV10-2 NA NA TGCGCCAGCAGTGATGGAGGGGCGATGGGAGATACGCAGTATTTT CASSDGGAMGDTQYF
TRBJ2-7 TRBV29-1 TRBD2 few TGCAGCGTCATGGTGGGAGGGGATCGGGAGCAGTACTTC CSVMVGGDREQYF
TRBJ1-1 TRBV11-3 NA NA TGTGCCAGCAGCGAGCCAGGGTTGAACACTGAAGCTTTCTTT CASSEPGLNTEAFF
TRBJ1-1 TRBV19 NA NA TGTGCCAGCAGGATCGGGGATTCGAGCACTGAAGCTTTCTTT CASRIGDSSTEAFF
TRBJ2-1 TRBV2 TRBD2 NA TGTGCCAGCAGTGAACTAGCGGGGCCTTACAATGAGCAGTTCTTC CASSELAGPYNEQFF
TRBJ2-6 TRBV19 TRBD2 few TGTGCCAGTAGTCTCCGGACTAGCGGGGGGGTCGCCGGCTCTGGGGCCAACGTCCTGACTTTC CASSLRTSGGVAGSGANVLTF
TRBJ2-7 TRBV6-1 TRBD1 once TGTGCCAGCAGTGATGTAGACAGGGGCGAGCAGTACTTC CASSDVDRGEQYF
TRBJ1-4 TRBV20-1 NA once TGCAGTGCTAGAGTGAGATTCGGACTGTTTTTT CSARVRFGLFF
TRBJ2-1 TRBV6-1 NA NA TGTGCCAGCAGAGCCGGGAGTGAGCAGTTCTTC CASRAGSEQFF
TRBJ2-7 TRBV2 NA NA TGTGCCAGCACTCCTGACAGTTCCTACGAGCAGTACTTC CASTPDSSYEQYF
TRBJ1-1 TRBV6-4 NA NA TGTGCCAGCAGTTCAGCAGGGCGGCGCACTGAAGCTTTCTTT CASSSAGRRTEAFF
TRBJ1-3 TRBV5-8 TRBD1 NA TGTGCCAGCAGGGCTGCAGGGGGCTCTGGAAACACCATATATTTT CASRAAGGSGNTIYF
TRBJ1-5 TRBV25-1 NA few TGTGCCAGCAGTGAGGCAGGGTCTCAGCCCCAGCATTTT CASSEAGSQPQHF
TRBJ1-4 TRBV7-6 NA NA TGTGCCAGCAGCTTAGGGGCTCTTAATGAAAAACTGTTTTTT CASSLGALNEKLFF
TRBJ2-2 TRBV30 NA NA TGTGCCTGGAGTGTACAACTAGGAACCGGGGAGCTGTTTTTT CAWSVQLGTGELFF
TRBJ1-1 TRBV19 NA NA TGTGCCACAAAAACAACACAGGGTGGGCTAACTGAAGCTTTCTTT CATKTTQGGLTEAFF
TRBJ1-5 TRBV2 NA NA TGTGCCAGCAGCGGTTCCATGGGGCATCAGCCCCAGCATTTT CASSGSMGHQPQHF